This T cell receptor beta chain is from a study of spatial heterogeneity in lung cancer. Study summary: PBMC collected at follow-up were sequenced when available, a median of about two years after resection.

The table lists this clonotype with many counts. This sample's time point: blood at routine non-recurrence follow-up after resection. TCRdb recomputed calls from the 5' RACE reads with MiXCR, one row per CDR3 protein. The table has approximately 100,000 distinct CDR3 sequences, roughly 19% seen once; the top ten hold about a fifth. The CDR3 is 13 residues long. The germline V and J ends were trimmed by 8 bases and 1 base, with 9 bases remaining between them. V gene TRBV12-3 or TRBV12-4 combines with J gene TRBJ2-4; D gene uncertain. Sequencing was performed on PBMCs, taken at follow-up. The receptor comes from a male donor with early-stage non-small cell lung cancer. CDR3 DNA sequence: TGTGCCAGCTCAATTACTGCCAAAAACATTCAGTACTTC. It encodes CASSITAKNIQYF.